This section outlines one T cell receptor (beta chain) sequence together with its context. Using its own MiXCR run on the 5' RACE reads, TCRdb lists one record per CDR3 protein. Found here are some 320,000 distinct CDR3 sequences, roughly an eighth of them singletons; the top ten hold roughly 23%. The data originate from a study of T-cell memory formation after mild COVID-19. At the level of the study: Largely donor-specific sequence clusters came from a couple of donors.

V dropped 5 bases and J dropped 2; count of bases not matched to a gene: 4. Looked up from germline, CDR1 is SEHNR and CDR2 is FQNEAQ (reference sequence). The CDR3 is 17 residues long. This TCR derives from a young man who had mild COVID-19 (a few samples of this study predate the infection). Cell type and time point are not known. The rearrangement joins TRBV7-9 to TRBJ2-2; 14 bases are a match to TRBD2. The sample consisted of PBMCs or a T cell subset sorted from them (not recorded which). Here the CDR3 DNA reads TGTGCCAGCAGCCTCGGGACTAGCGGGGGAAACACCGGGGAGCTGTTTTTT. Translation gives CASSLGTSGGNTGELFF.